The 18 T cell receptor beta chains below come from one sample, sequenced in a study of T-cell memory formation after mild COVID-19. TCRdb called the 5' RACE reads again in MiXCR, with one record for every CDR3 protein. The repertoire consists of approximately 250,000 distinct CDR3 sequences, with 15% to 20% occurring once and the leading ten covering 22%. Sequencing was done on a sample of PBMCs or a T cell subset sorted from them (not recorded which). The receptor set was obtained from a man aged 18 to 35 who had mild COVID-19 (a few samples of this study predate the infection). Cell type and time point are not known.

This clonotype was detected a few times. This rearrangement joins TRBV5-1 to TRBJ2-3, with D perhaps TRBD1 or TRBD2 (5 bases each). CDR3 length equals 14 residues. Per germline, CDR1 SGHRS and CDR2 YFSETQ. With 1 base removed from V and 2 bases from J, the gap between germline ends came to 8 bases. The CDR3 protein is CASSLLGTTDTQYF. The CDR3 DNA follows: TGCGCCAGCAGCTTGCTGGGGACCACAGATACGCAGTATTTT. Looking up the rest from reference TRBV5-1 and TRBJ2-3 gives the full variable domain: KAGVTQTPRYLIKTRGQQVTLSCSPISGHRSVSWYQQTPGQGLQFLFEYFSETQRNKGNFPGRFSGRQFSNSRSEMNVSTLELGDSALYLCASSLLGTTDTQYFGPGTRLTVL.

This clonotype has at least ten counts. This chain links TRBV7-2 with TRBJ2-3, with D possibly TRBD2 on 5 matching bases. The germline gives CDR1 SGHTA, CDR2 FQGNSA. V lost 6 bases, J lost 7 bases, and 11 bases lay in between. The CDR3 covers 12 residues. CDR3 DNA sequence: TGTGCCAGCAGTAGATCCGGGAATACGCAGTATTTT. This codes for CASSRSGNTQYF.

This rearrangement joins TRBV20-1 to TRBJ2-1, with a possible D match to TRBD2 (5 bases). The germline V gene has CDR1 DFQATT and CDR2 SNEGSKA (reference sequence). Trimming took 5 bases from V and 0 from J, leaving 14 bases between them. The CDR3 covers 15 residues. The CDR3 reads CSACSGHRSYNEQFF. The CDR3 DNA reads TGCAGTGCTTGCAGCGGCCACCGCTCCTACAATGAGCAGTTCTTC.

The V and J genes are TRBV7-9 and TRBJ1-2; D is ambiguous. CDR1 is SEHNR, CDR2 FQNEAQ, per germline (reference sequence). Trimming took 5 bases from V and 4 from J, leaving 17 bases between them. CDR3 length equals 15 residues. The CDR3 reads CASSPTTSVGYGYTF. The CDR3 bases are TGTGCCAGCAGCCCGACGACCTCGGTGGGCTATGGCTACACCTTC.

The table lists this clonotype with a few counts. The chain couples TRBV5-1 to TRBJ2-2; D is possibly TRBD1 (6 bases). Germline-derived CDR1 and CDR2 are SGHRS and YFSETQ. V was trimmed by 4 bases and J by 3 bases, leaving 13 bases between them. The CDR3 runs to 15 residues. The CDR3 reads CASSRQGWDTGELFF. As DNA, the CDR3 is TGCGCCAGCAGCCGTCAGGGGTGGGACACCGGGGAGCTGTTTTTT.

V and J are TRBV27 and TRBJ2-5; D tentatively reads TRBD1 or TRBD2 (5 bases each). Germline CDR1 reads MNHEY; CDR2 reads SMNVEV (reference sequence). Trimming took 4 bases from V and 4 from J, leaving 13 bases between them. CDR3 length equals 14 residues. In nucleotides, the CDR3 is TGTGCCAGCAGTTCGCGCAGGGCGGGAGAGACCCAGTACTTC. Its protein product is CASSSRRAGETQYF.

This sequence joins TRBV4-1 and TRBJ2-7; D may be TRBD1 (6 bases). Trimming shortened V by 0 bases and J by 2 bases, and 11 bases separated the two germline ends. The CDR3 is 15 residues long. In germline, CDR1 is MGHRA, CDR2 YSYEKL. CDR3 in amino acids: CASSQEDSLAYEQYV. The CDR3 bases are TGCGCCAGCAGCCAAGAGGACAGTTTAGCCTACGAGCAGTACGTC.

The V and J genes are TRBV5-1 and TRBJ2-1, with D unresolved. The germline V gene encodes CDR1 SGHRS and CDR2 YFSETQ. V lost 2 bases to trimming and J lost 8 bases, with 8 bases between them. The CDR3 is 12 residues long. CDR3 residues: CASSLRSDEQFF. The DNA of the CDR3 is TGCGCCAGCAGCTTACGGTCAGATGAGCAGTTCTTC.

In its sample, this clonotype was seen a few times. The chain recombines TRBV5-1 with TRBJ2-7; D is possibly TRBD1 or TRBD2 (7 bases each). The CDR3 consists of 15 residues. Germline V gives CDR1 SGHRS, CDR2 YFSETQ. Trimming left V 5 bases short and J 6 bases short, with 21 bases between. The CDR3 DNA is TGCGCCAGCAGGGGCCGGGGAGGGGGCGAGACCGAGCAGTACTTC. This gives the protein CASRGRGGGETEQYF.

The rearrangement links TRBV7-9 to TRBJ1-2; 7 bases align to TRBD1. Germline V lookup: CDR1 SEHNR, CDR2 FQNEAQ (reference sequence). V dropped 5 bases and J dropped 4; count of bases not matched to a gene: 4. There are 13 residues in the CDR3. The CDR3 loop reads CASSPGQTYGYTF. The CDR3 region has the DNA TGTGCCAGCAGCCCGGGACAGACCTATGGCTACACCTTC.

In its sample, this clonotype was seen a few times. The gene calls are TRBV7-9 and TRBJ1-2; D is undetermined. The CDR3 spans 14 residues. Germline assignment: CDR1 SEHNR and CDR2 FQNEAQ (reference sequence). Trimming pared 3 bases from V and 0 bases from J, leaving 8 bases between. The CDR3 loop reads CASSFVVSNYGYTF. The CDR3 DNA follows: TGTGCCAGCAGCTTCGTGGTATCTAACTATGGCTACACCTTC. Looking up the rest from reference TRBV7-9 and TRBJ1-2 gives the full variable domain: DTGVSQNPRHKITKRGQNVTFRCDPISEHNRLYWYRQTLGQGPEFLTYFQNEAQLEKSRLLSDRFSAERPKGSFSTLEIQRTEQGDSAMYLCASSFVVSNYGYTFGSGTRLTVV.

The rearrangement uses TRBV20-1 and TRBJ2-5, with D maybe TRBD1 (6 bases). V dropped 8 bases and J dropped 0 bases, with 22 bases sitting between them. The CDR3 length is 16 residues. The germline CDR1 and CDR2 sequences are DFQATT and SNEGSKA (reference sequence). CDR3 sequence: CSPNPSGTQYQETQYF. As DNA, the CDR3 is TGCAGTCCTAACCCGTCCGGGACACAGTACCAAGAGACCCAGTACTTC.

The chain joins TRBV6-5 to TRBJ1-5, with a tentative D call TRBD1 (5 bases). CDR1 MNHEY and CDR2 SVGAGI come from the germline V gene. V lost 0 bases and J 9 bases, leaving 9 bases between the germline ends. This CDR3 contains 13 residues. The CDR3: CASSYSPQGPQHF. Here the CDR3 DNA reads TGTGCCAGCAGTTACTCCCCCCAGGGGCCCCAGCATTTT.

This clonotype was seen more than once but under ten times. The rearrangement uses TRBV6-2 or TRBV6-3 and TRBJ1-2; D is uncertain. The germline gives CDR1 MNHEY, CDR2 SVGEGT. V dropped 0 bases and J dropped 4 bases, with 21 bases sitting between them. This CDR3 is built from 18 residues. The chain's CDR3 is CASSYSSSGIKIIYGYTF. The CDR3 bases are TGTGCCAGCAGTTACTCGAGTTCGGGAATCAAGATAATCTATGGCTACACCTTC.

This clonotype was recorded many times. The chain is built from TRBV7-2 and TRBJ2-5, with D maybe TRBD2 (5 bases). The CDR3 extends over 15 amino acids. In germline, CDR1 is SGHTA, CDR2 FQGNSA. V shed 5 bases and J shed 5 bases, with 18 bases lying between them. CDR3 in DNA: TGTGCCAGCAGCCCCGAGGGCCTAGCATATGAGACCCAGTACTTC. The encoded protein is CASSPEGLAYETQYF.

This clonotype was seen only a few times. The chain carries TRBV29-1 and TRBJ1-5; no reliable D call. The germline V gene has CDR1 SQVTM and CDR2 ANQGSEA. Trimming removed 4 bases at V and 1 base at J, with 5 bases between. This CDR3 has 12 residues. CDR3: CSVGNSNQPQHF. The DNA for the CDR3 is TGCAGCGTTGGGAACAGCAATCAGCCCCAGCATTTT.

The V gene is TRBV15, the J gene TRBJ2-4; D perhaps matches TRBD2 (6 bases). The ends were cut back, 4 bases at V and 5 bases at J, with 15 bases in the middle. CDR3 length: 15 residues. CDR1 LNHNV and CDR2 YYDKDF come from the germline V gene (reference sequence). CDR3 amino acids: CATSKGGVGENIQYF. CDR3 coding DNA: TGTGCCACCAGCAAAGGCGGGGTTGGGGAAAACATTCAGTACTTC.

The chain is built from TRBV4-1 and TRBJ1-2, with D uncertain. The CDR3 is made up of 15 amino acids. Germline CDR1 MGHRA, CDR2 YSYEKL. Trimming pared 1 base from V and 4 bases from J, leaving 13 bases between. CDR3 residues: CASSQAGMGAYGYTF. The CDR3 DNA reads as TGCGCCAGCAGCCAAGCGGGAATGGGAGCCTATGGCTACACCTTC.